Listed below are T cell receptor beta chains from one sample, sequenced in a study of blood T cell repertoires in COVID-19. Clones were sequenced by immunoSEQ multiplex PCR, and TCRdb holds only the in-frame ones, with some missing. The table includes tens of thousands of clones, roughly nine tenths detected once. Sequenced input: peripheral blood. Every receptor here comes from a middle-aged man with active or convalescent COVID-19. Each CDR3 is given with its conserved first and last residue. Fields, in order: V gene, clone size, J gene, CDR3 protein. A clone size is listed for some rows: how often the clone was seen (once, few, many), or a class if it is expanded.

v_gene: TRBV27; abundance: .; j_gene: TRBJ2-7; CDR3aa: CASRASGEPYEQYF
v_gene: TRBV2; abundance: .; j_gene: TRBJ2-2; CDR3aa: CASSERGTGGTGELFF
v_gene: TRBV3-1/TRBV3-2; abundance: once; j_gene: TRBJ1-3; CDR3aa: CASSQDPGQIGNTIYF
v_gene: TRBV24-1; abundance: .; j_gene: TRBJ1-4; CDR3aa: CATSQQGVGEKLFF
v_gene: TRBV3-1/TRBV3-2; abundance: few; j_gene: TRBJ2-5; CDR3aa: CASSRQGAQYF
v_gene: TRBV7-2; abundance: once; j_gene: TRBJ2-3; CDR3aa: CASSFLAGSWDTQYF
v_gene: TRBV10-1; abundance: few; j_gene: TRBJ1-2; CDR3aa: CASSLDRANGYTF
v_gene: TRBV24-1; abundance: .; j_gene: TRBJ2-3; CDR3aa: CATSGYSTDTQYF
v_gene: TRBV6-5; abundance: .; j_gene: TRBJ1-1; CDR3aa: CASSSGGMNTEAFF
v_gene: TRBV28; abundance: .; j_gene: TRBJ1-3; CDR3aa: CASTTDSQGWIGNTIYF
v_gene: TRBV5-1; abundance: .; j_gene: TRBJ2-2; CDR3aa: CASGGTVNTGELFF
v_gene: TRBV5-1; abundance: .; j_gene: TRBJ2-1; CDR3aa: CASSPGRSGGASSYNEQFF
v_gene: TRBV6-1; abundance: .; j_gene: TRBJ1-3; CDR3aa: CASSVTASGFSGNTIYF
v_gene: TRBV19; abundance: .; j_gene: TRBJ1-6; CDR3aa: CASSRGQDNSPLHF
v_gene: TRBV5-4; abundance: .; j_gene: TRBJ2-5; CDR3aa: CASSLKGEETQYF
v_gene: TRBV2; abundance: .; j_gene: TRBJ1-4; CDR3aa: CASSGSRVANSATNEKLFF
v_gene: TRBV28; abundance: once; j_gene: TRBJ2-2; CDR3aa: CASSLPGELFF
v_gene: TRBV3-1/TRBV3-2; abundance: few; j_gene: TRBJ2-5; CDR3aa: CASFGGAYQETQYF
v_gene: TRBV19; abundance: few; j_gene: TRBJ1-5; CDR3aa: CASSITGGNQPQHF
v_gene: TRBV29-1; abundance: .; j_gene: TRBJ1-5; CDR3aa: CSVSLGTGVNQPQHF
v_gene: TRBV29-1; abundance: .; j_gene: TRBJ2-4; CDR3aa: CSVSQARQVYIQYF
v_gene: TRBV7-8; abundance: .; j_gene: TRBJ1-2; CDR3aa: CASSLAGEDGYTF
v_gene: TRBV28; abundance: .; j_gene: TRBJ2-2; CDR3aa: CASSSPGDTGELFF
v_gene: TRBV3-1/TRBV3-2; abundance: .; j_gene: TRBJ1-2; CDR3aa: CASSQAQGQGDGGYTF
v_gene: TRBV6-5; abundance: .; j_gene: TRBJ1-2; CDR3aa: CASSRGHDYGYTF
v_gene: TRBV5-4; abundance: .; j_gene: TRBJ2-5; CDR3aa: CASSLGLAGGTQETQYF
v_gene: TRBV5-6; abundance: .; j_gene: TRBJ2-5; CDR3aa: CASSLLGETQYF
v_gene: TRBV7-8; abundance: .; j_gene: TRBJ2-7; CDR3aa: CASSLDLTSGYEQYF
v_gene: TRBV19; abundance: .; j_gene: TRBJ1-3; CDR3aa: CASTAHRDLSGNTIYF
v_gene: TRBV28; abundance: once; j_gene: TRBJ2-5; CDR3aa: CASTGGGEETQYF
v_gene: TRBV19; abundance: .; j_gene: TRBJ1-4; CDR3aa: CASTGSGSVREKLFF
v_gene: TRBV15; abundance: .; j_gene: TRBJ1-4; CDR3aa: CATRKTGANEKLFF
v_gene: TRBV7-2; abundance: .; j_gene: TRBJ2-7; CDR3aa: CASTENWQDSYEQYF
v_gene: TRBV29-1; abundance: .; j_gene: TRBJ2-5; CDR3aa: CSSITTGRETQYF
v_gene: TRBV19; abundance: few; j_gene: TRBJ1-2; CDR3aa: CASSGQGDYGYTF
v_gene: TRBV15; abundance: few; j_gene: TRBJ1-3; CDR3aa: CATSRDLQGATGNTIYF
v_gene: TRBV11-2; abundance: .; j_gene: TRBJ2-3; CDR3aa: CASSLGTSGGYTDTQYF
v_gene: TRBV7-2; abundance: .; j_gene: TRBJ1-2; CDR3aa: CASSFDRGSYGYTF
v_gene: TRBV29-1; abundance: .; j_gene: TRBJ1-3; CDR3aa: CSSRDGGSSGNTIYF
v_gene: TRBV16; abundance: few; j_gene: TRBJ1-1; CDR3aa: CASSQRQGIEAFF
v_gene: TRBV18; abundance: once; j_gene: TRBJ2-3; CDR3aa: CASSPSWGGRTDTQYF
v_gene: TRBV7-9; abundance: once; j_gene: TRBJ2-1; CDR3aa: CASSLTQYPSSYNEQFF
v_gene: TRBV10-2; abundance: .; j_gene: TRBJ2-1; CDR3aa: CASSEISGRFVNEQFF
v_gene: TRBV19; abundance: .; j_gene: TRBJ1-5; CDR3aa: CASSTTGGNQPQHF
v_gene: TRBV20-1; abundance: few; j_gene: TRBJ2-3; CDR3aa: CSALRDTQYF
v_gene: TRBV10-3; abundance: .; j_gene: TRBJ2-2; CDR3aa: CASGTSGGADTGELFF
v_gene: TRBV6-5; abundance: .; j_gene: TRBJ2-1; CDR3aa: CASSLRQGITYNEQFF
v_gene: TRBV4-2; abundance: .; j_gene: TRBJ2-1; CDR3aa: CASSHPGLAVYNEQFF
v_gene: TRBV19; abundance: few; j_gene: TRBJ1-1; CDR3aa: CASSADRSTEAFF
v_gene: TRBV7-2; abundance: once; j_gene: TRBJ2-3; CDR3aa: CASSLQGSNTDTQYF
v_gene: TRBV14; abundance: once; j_gene: TRBJ2-6; CDR3aa: CASSPSGGANVLTF